Listed below are T cell receptor beta chains from one sample, sequenced in a study of shared clonotypes between healthy human individuals. The protocol was immunoSEQ multiplex PCR, while the TCRdb copy is restricted to in-frame clones and leaves out a portion. The sample contains under 2,500,000 clones, roughly 95% of which appear only once. The sample comprised naive CD4+ T cells sorted from blood. These TCRs come from a man between 18 and 35 years old in good health. Each CDR3 is given with its conserved first and last residue. The D gene is left open where the match is weak. Size is stated for part of the rows, as once, few or many counts, or as a class when the clone is expanded.

j_call clone_size v_call cdr3_length d_call cdr3_aa cdr3_nt
TRBJ2-3 once TRBV4-2 17 TRBD2 CASSQGRPRGGADTQYF TGTGCCAGCAGCCAAGGGCGGCCGCGGGGGGGAGCAGATACGCAGTATTTT
TRBJ2-1 once TRBV27 17 TRBD2 CASKGGLAGNSYNEQFF TGTGCCAGCAAGGGGGGACTAGCGGGCAACTCCTACAATGAGCAGTTCTTC
TRBJ1-2 - TRBV6-5 16 - CASSYSTGASNYGYTF TGTGCCAGCAGTTACTCGACGGGGGCCAGTAACTATGGCTACACCTTC
TRBJ2-7 - TRBV7-2 16 TRBD1 CASSLVAGQGAWEQYF TGTGCCAGCAGCTTAGTCGCCGGACAGGGGGCGTGGGAGCAGTACTTC
TRBJ2-7 - TRBV28 15 - CASSPPDTSGGEQYF TGTGCCAGCAGTCCACCGGACACATCTGGGGGAGAGCAGTACTTC
TRBJ2-7 once TRBV29-1 11 - CSVRANYEQYF TGCAGCGTCAGGGCCAACTACGAGCAGTACTTC
TRBJ2-7 - TRBV27 15 - CASSSWGISSEEQYF TGTGCCAGCAGTTCGTGGGGGATAAGTTCGGAAGAGCAGTACTTC
TRBJ1-6 few TRBV28 14 TRBD1 CASSWGQGRSPLHF TGTGCCAGCAGTTGGGGACAGGGTCGTTCACCCCTCCACTTT
TRBJ2-5 - TRBV6-5 15 TRBD2 CASSYSWAAGETQYF TGTGCCAGCAGTTACTCGTGGGCAGCGGGGGAGACCCAGTACTTC
TRBJ1-1 - TRBV27 11 - CASKAAHKAFF TGTGCCAGCAAAGCAGCTCACAAAGCTTTCTTT
TRBJ1-6 few TRBV27 14 - CASSPPGGYSPLHF TGTGCCAGCAGTCCCCCGGGGGGGTATTCACCCCTCCACTTT
TRBJ2-7 once TRBV6-6 15 TRBD2 CASSRLAGEYHEQYF TGTGCCAGCAGTAGGCTAGCGGGAGAGTACCACGAGCAGTACTTC
TRBJ1-5 - TRBV2 12 - CASSQGGQPQHF TGTGCCAGCAGTCAGGGTGGCCAGCCCCAGCATTTT
TRBJ2-2 - TRBV29-1 16 TRBD1 CSACPGQGAGTGELFF TGCAGCGCATGTCCGGGACAGGGGGCCGGAACCGGGGAGCTGTTTTTT
TRBJ2-2 - TRBV30 15 - CAWSVHLRNTGELFF TGTGCCTGGAGTGTACATCTCCGAAACACCGGGGAGCTGTTTTTT
TRBJ2-5 once TRBV29-1 12 - CSVDPQGETQYF TGCAGCGTTGATCCCCAGGGGGAGACCCAGTACTTC
TRBJ1-2 - TRBV10-3 16 - CAISETRRDLVYGYTF TGTGCCATCAGTGAGACGCGCCGGGACCTTGTCTATGGCTACACCTTC
TRBJ2-1 - TRBV12-5 12 - CASGLGAGEQFF TGTGCTAGTGGTTTGGGAGCGGGCGAGCAGTTCTTC
TRBJ2-3 - TRBV19 15 TRBD2 CASSIRLAGTDTQYF TGTGCCAGTAGTATAAGACTAGCGGGAACAGATACGCAGTATTTT
TRBJ2-1 - TRBV5-1 15 - CASSLEATSHNEQFF TGCGCCAGCAGCTTGGAGGCTACCTCCCACAATGAGCAGTTCTTC
TRBJ1-4 - TRBV5-1 13 - CASTPRVGEKLFF TGCGCCAGCACCCCCAGGGTCGGCGAAAAACTGTTTTTT
TRBJ2-3 - TRBV6-5 15 TRBD2 CASRPGTAGGDTQYF TGTGCCAGCAGACCCGGGACGGCGGGGGGTGATACGCAGTATTTT
TRBJ2-3 - TRBV5-1 17 TRBD2 CASSLPTSGGSPDTQYF TGCGCCAGCAGCCTACCAACTAGCGGGGGGAGTCCAGATACGCAGTATTTT
TRBJ2-2 - TRBV9 15 TRBD2 CASSVDTSGTGELFF TGTGCCAGCAGCGTAGATACTAGCGGGACCGGGGAGCTGTTTTTT
TRBJ1-4 - TRBV7-2 17 TRBD1 CASSLDGDRGMDEKLFF TGTGCCAGCAGCTTAGATGGAGACAGGGGGATGGATGAAAAACTGTTTTTT
TRBJ1-4 - TRBV5-1 15 TRBD1 CASRPQGELNEKLFF TGCGCCAGCAGACCACAGGGGGAATTGAATGAAAAACTGTTTTTT
TRBJ2-5 - TRBV2 15 - CASREGRPTLETQYF TGTGCCAGCAGGGAGGGACGGCCGACCTTAGAGACCCAGTACTTC
TRBJ2-5 - TRBV30 16 - CAWTGRGNGKKETQYF TGTGCCTGGACAGGAAGGGGAAACGGGAAGAAGGAGACCCAGTACTTC
TRBJ2-7 few TRBV10-3 11 TRBD1 CAIGQGYEQYF TGTGCCATCGGACAGGGCTACGAGCAGTACTTC
TRBJ1-2 - TRBV7-2 12 - CASSSPPYGYTF TGTGCCAGCAGCTCCCCGCCTTATGGCTACACCTTC
TRBJ2-7 - TRBV30 11 - CAWSVMNEQYF TGTGCCTGGAGTGTAATGAACGAGCAGTACTTC
TRBJ2-7 - TRBV6-5 16 TRBD2 CASSYSTAGGPYEQYF TGTGCCAGCAGTTACTCGACAGCGGGAGGGCCCTACGAGCAGTACTTC
TRBJ2-3 - TRBV5-6 16 - CASSLIRGLSTDTQYF TGTGCCAGCAGCTTGATCCGGGGCCTTAGCACAGATACGCAGTATTTT
TRBJ2-2 once TRBV7-6 16 TRBD1 CASSPRFTGGSGELFF TGTGCCAGCAGCCCCAGATTTACAGGGGGCAGCGGGGAGCTGTTTTTT
TRBJ2-7 - TRBV4-1 14 TRBD1 CASSQRQGSYEQYF TGCGCCAGCAGCCAAAGACAGGGCTCCTACGAGCAGTACTTC
TRBJ1-2 - TRBV11-2 12 - CASSFPTGGYTF TGTGCCAGCAGCTTTCCCACAGGGGGCTACACCTTC
TRBJ1-2 once TRBV5-5 13 - CASSLKGFYGYTF TGTGCCAGCAGCTTGAAGGGGTTCTATGGCTACACCTTC
TRBJ2-7 - TRBV28 15 TRBD1 CASSLPRTGSYEQYF TGTGCCAGCAGTTTACCACGGACAGGTTCCTACGAGCAGTACTTC
TRBJ2-5 - TRBV5-8 18 - CASSFQRSAGRYQETQYF TGTGCCAGCAGCTTTCAGCGCTCAGCTGGACGGTACCAAGAGACCCAGTACTTC
TRBJ1-1 - TRBV6-6 15 - CASSYSTQGNTEAFF TGTGCCAGCAGTTACTCGACTCAGGGGAACACTGAAGCTTTCTTT
TRBJ1-1 - TRBV2 14 - CASSDKAINTEAFF TGTGCCAGCAGTGACAAGGCAATCAACACTGAAGCTTTCTTT
TRBJ2-2 - TRBV10-1 15 TRBD1 CASSPKGTGSGELFF TGCGCCAGCTCTCCAAAGGGGACAGGGAGCGGGGAGCTGTTTTTT
TRBJ1-2 - TRBV27 13 - CASSLRGNYGYTF TGTGCCAGCAGTTTACGAGGGAACTATGGCTACACCTTC
TRBJ2-7 - TRBV6-5 11 - CASYGRNEQYF TGTGCCAGCTACGGGCGGAACGAGCAGTACTTC
TRBJ1-6 - TRBV2 15 TRBD1 CATQGGKGGNSPLHF TGTGCCACCCAGGGGGGGAAAGGGGGTAATTCACCCCTCCATTTT
TRBJ2-7 - TRBV2 13 TRBD1 CATEGQSSNEQYF TGTGCCACCGAGGGACAGTCGTCTAACGAGCAGTACTTC